This section outlines one T cell receptor (beta chain) sequence together with its context. Its antigen is unidentified. These data are taken from a study of shared clonotypes between healthy human individuals. Study-level findings and limits: Estimated richness was generally greater in naive than memory subsets.

Germline V gives CDR1 MDHEN, CDR2 SYDVKM. The CDR3 consists of 16 residues. V was clipped by 6 bases and J by 3 bases; unmatched bases: 8. Sequenced by immunoSEQ multiplex PCR; TCRdb stores in-frame clones only, minus some. The sample records approximately 87,000 clones, under 65% being singletons. The clonotype comes from a man aged 25-45 years in good health. Sequencing was performed on memory CD8+ T cells sorted from blood. Subset reported: CD45RO+ cells pooled with CCR7-negative TemRA cells. The rearrangement links TRBV28 to TRBJ2-6; 7 positions match TRBD2. Here the CDR3 DNA reads TGTGCCAGCAGCCCCCCCCGCGGGGGTGGGGCCAACGTCCTGACTTTC. This codes for CASSPPRGGGANVLTF.